Below, 9 T cell receptor beta chains from the same sample are listed, as sequenced in a study of early T cells in non-severe SARS-CoV-2 infection. TCRdb analysed the 5' RACE reads with MiXCR anew, one entry per CDR3 protein. The table lists about 48,000 distinct CDR3 sequences, roughly 5.3% of them singletons. The sample taken for sequencing was whole blood. Source of these receptors: an adult who was a healthcare worker with PCR-confirmed SARS-CoV-2 infection or an uninfected control (not recorded which).

This clonotype was detected only a few times. The rearrangement joins TRBV15 to TRBJ1-1, with D possibly matching TRBD1 (6 bases). Germline V gene data show CDR1 as LNHNV and CDR2 as YYDKDF (reference sequence). The V end lost 8 bases, the J end lost 1 base, and 11 bases lay between the germline ends. This CDR3 is 13 amino acids long. CDR3 coding DNA: TGTGCCACCCAACTGGGACAGAACACTGAAGCTTTCTTT. It translates to CATQLGQNTEAFF.

This clonotype was counted many times. V is TRBV12-3 or TRBV12-4 and J is TRBJ2-3; D is unresolved. Trimming stripped 7 bases from V and 4 bases from J, with 9 bases between. The CDR3 totals 12 residues. The CDR3 region is CASTNPADTQYF. The DNA for the CDR3 is TGTGCCAGCACCAATCCGGCAGATACGCAGTATTTT.

This clonotype was picked up a small number of times. V usage is TRBV29-1 and J usage is TRBJ2-3, with 8 bases aligning to TRBD1. After removal of 6 bases from V and 9 bases from J, the junction contained 14 bases not matched to a gene. CDR1 is SQVTM and CDR2 is ANQGSEA in the germline V gene. The CDR3 runs 14 residues. CDR3 in amino acids: CSVPPGGGQKTQYF. The CDR3 DNA follows: TGCAGCGTGCCCCCAGGGGGCGGGCAGAAGACGCAGTATTTT.

This chain links TRBV7-2 with TRBJ2-2; the D is unclear. Germline V lookup: CDR1 SGHTA, CDR2 FQGNSA. This CDR3 is built from 14 residues. Trimming pared 5 bases from V and 4 bases from J, leaving 11 bases between. The CDR3 sequence is CASSPIQSTGELFF. CDR3 in DNA: TGTGCCAGCAGCCCGATACAGAGCACCGGGGAGCTGTTTTTT.

This chain joins TRBV12-3 or TRBV12-4 and TRBJ1-1, with 9 positions matching TRBD1. The V and J ends lost 3 bases and 7 bases, in that order; junction bases with no gene match: 3. The CDR3 has 13 residues. The CDR3 nucleotides read TGTGCCAGCAGTTTGACAGGGGGAGTTGAAGCTTTCTTT. Its translation is CASSLTGGVEAFF.

V and J are TRBV29-1 and TRBJ2-7; a weak D match, TRBD1 (7 bases). V dropped 7 bases and J dropped 3 bases, with 22 bases sitting between them. Germline lookup yields CDR1 SQVTM and CDR2 ANQGSEA. The CDR3 runs to 15 residues. The CDR3 loop reads CSAGGGGGQNYEQYF. For the CDR3, the DNA is TGCAGCGCTGGGGGCGGAGGGGGCCAAAACTACGAGCAGTACTTC.

This clonotype showed up many times. This rearrangement joins TRBV6-2 or TRBV6-3 to TRBJ2-2, with 7 bases matching TRBD1. Germline CDR1 and CDR2: MNHEY and SVGEGT. CDR3 length: 16 residues. V was clipped by 6 bases and J by 3 bases; unmatched bases: 10. The CDR3 region is CASRRLTGVDTGELFF. In DNA, the CDR3 is TGTGCCAGCAGGCGACTTACAGGGGTGGACACCGGGGAGCTGTTTTTT.

For this clonotype: A junction boundary mismatches the germline segment, possibly from a read error. The chain carries TRBV7-7 and TRBJ2-3, with TRBD2 identical over 8 bases. From germline, CDR1 is SSHAT and CDR2 FNYEAQ (reference sequence). The CDR3 extends over 15 amino acids. The CDR3 region is CASSLEGAGADTQYF. CDR3 in DNA: TGTGCTAGCAGCTTAGAGGGAGCGGGGGCAGATACGCAGTATTTT.

This clonotype was detected many times. In DNA, the CDR3 is TGTGCCAGCACCTATAGCGGGAGAAGCTACAATGAGCAGTTCTTC. Amino acids: CASTYSGRSYNEQFF. V gene TRBV6-5 combines with J gene TRBJ2-1; 9 bases are shared with TRBD2. The V gene end was trimmed by 7 bases and the J gene end by 3 bases; junction bases not matched to a gene: 7. Germline V CDR1 and CDR2: MNHEY, SVGAGI. The CDR3 is 15 residues long.